Below, 7 T cell receptor beta chains from the same sample are listed, as sequenced in a study of T cells in women clearing cervical HPV infection. Produced via immunoSEQ multiplex PCR; TCRdb's table is partial and in-frame only. Its table records 30,000 to 35,000 clones. Sequencing was carried out using blood buffy coat. Receptor source: a woman between 18 and 70 years old with a cervical HPV16 infection that either progressed to CIN3+ or cleared (not recorded which).

To note about this clone: The read is 3 residues too short to cover the CDR3 end, so that end is filled in from the germline J gene. The V gene is TRBV5-6, the J gene TRBJ2-1, with D unresolved. The germline gives CDR1 SGHDT, CDR2 YYEEEE. This CDR3 is built from 13 residues. V was shortened by 0 bases and J by 4 bases, with 5 bases between the two germline ends. CDR3 DNA (partial): TGTGCCAGCAGCTTGGTCGGTTACAATGAG. Translating it yields CASSLVGYNE. The entire CDR3 reads CASSLVGYNEQFF.

Of note for this clone: The read stops 3 residues short of the end of the CDR3; the missing end is completed from the germline J gene. V and J are TRBV6-2 or TRBV6-3 and TRBJ2-7; TRBD1 matches 8 bases. Per germline, CDR1 MNHEY and CDR2 SVGEGT. V was clipped by 0 bases and J by 1 base; unmatched bases: 5. The CDR3 consists of 16 residues. The CDR3 loop is CASSYSTTGGSYEQYF. Partial CDR3 DNA: TGTGCCAGCAGTTACTCGACCACAGGGGGTTCCTACGAG.

For this clone: The read stops 3 residues short of the end of the CDR3; the missing end is completed from the germline J gene. The chain links TRBV6-2 or TRBV6-3 to TRBJ1-5, with D possibly TRBD1 on 5 matching bases. Germline CDR1 and CDR2: MNHEY and SVGEGT. The CDR3 is made up of 15 amino acids. Trimming took 6 bases from V and 6 from J, leaving 18 bases between them. The CDR3 reads CASSPRGRKGQPQHF. The CDR3 bases that were read are TGTGCCAGCAGCCCACGGGGGAGGAAAGGTCAGCCC.

CDR3 sequence: CASSEGSWNTEAFF. CDR3 DNA, as far as it was read: TGTGCCAGCAGTGAAGGCAGTTGGAACACTGAA. The J gene is TRBJ1-1, the V gene TRBV2; D gene uncertain. Read coverage stops 3 residues before the CDR3 terminus; the germline J gene supplies the remainder. V lost 1 base and J 1 base, leaving 7 bases between the germline ends. The CDR3 length is 14 residues. Per germline, CDR1 SNHLY and CDR2 FYNNEI.

Concerning this clone itself: The CDR3 end lies 3 residues beyond the end of the read and is filled in from the germline J gene. This rearrangement joins TRBV29-1 to TRBJ2-5; maybe TRBD1 (5 bases). There are 13 residues in the CDR3. From germline, CDR1 is SQVTM and CDR2 ANQGSEA. Trimming took 4 bases from V and 5 from J, leaving 14 bases between them. Partial CDR3 DNA: TGCAGCGTTGTTGGGCAGGGATGGGAGACC. Its translation: CSVVGQGWET. The entire CDR3 protein is CSVVGQGWETQYF.

As to this clone: The CDR3 end is not reached by the read, which stops 3 residues before it; the germline J gene fills it in. This rearrangement joins TRBV28 to TRBJ2-7; 8 bases align to TRBD1. There are 15 residues in the CDR3. V was clipped by 6 bases and J by 2 bases; unmatched bases: 9. Germline CDR1 MDHEN, CDR2 SYDVKM. CDR3: CASRVTGVGTYEQYF. The CDR3 bases that were read are TGTGCCAGCAGGGTGACAGGGGTTGGAACCTACGAG.

Turning to this clone: With the read ending 3 residues before the CDR3 end, the germline J gene is used to fill in that end. The gene calls are TRBV7-2 and TRBJ2-3, with no clear D. The germline V and J ends were trimmed by 1 base and 0 bases, with 5 bases remaining between them. Germline V CDR1 and CDR2: SGHTA, FQGNSA. The CDR3 has 14 amino acids. The covered CDR3 bases are TGTGCCAGCAGCTTAGTTACTAGCACAGATACG. It specifies CASSLVTSTDT. The CDR3 reads in full as CASSLVTSTDTQYF.